These 17 T cell receptor beta chains were sequenced from one sample in a study of T-cell reconstitution after alpha-beta-depleted transplantation in children. This sample's TCRbeta library carried unique molecular identifier barcodes. Each CDR3 protein is one row after TCRdb ran MiXCR on the PCR reads. The repertoire holds more than 400,000 distinct CDR3 sequences, with over 40% as singletons. Sequenced material: PBMCs, taken before TCRalphabeta/CD19-depleted stem cell transplant. These TCRs come from a girl aged 2-10 years with aplastic anemia, due to receive a stem cell transplant.

This clonotype was picked up a small number of times. The chain employs TRBV4-1 and TRBJ1-6, with D unresolved. The CDR3 covers 15 residues. V was clipped by 6 bases and J by 7 bases, with 16 bases between them. Germline V gene data show CDR1 as MGHRA and CDR2 as YSYEKL. The CDR3 region has the DNA TGCGCCAGCAGTCGGAGGGAGGTGGAAAATTCACCCCTCCACTTT. Its translation: CASSRREVENSPLHF.

This clonotype occurred many times. As DNA, the CDR3 is TGTGCCAGCAGTCCGTGGGTCTCGGCAGCTGGGGCCAACGTCCTGACTTTC. It codes for CASSPWVSAAGANVLTF. The chain is built from TRBV6-5 and TRBJ2-6; D call uncertain. Trimming removed 5 bases at V and 2 bases at J, with 16 bases between. This CDR3 has 17 residues. The V gene's germline CDR1 is MNHEY and CDR2 SVGAGI.

A few counts support this clonotype. This chain joins TRBV12-3 or TRBV12-4 and TRBJ1-5; D remains unclear. The V end lost 7 bases, the J end lost 0 bases, and 10 bases lay between the germline ends. CDR3 length equals 14 residues. The CDR3 coding sequence is TGTGCCAGCATGACGAGCCTTAGCAATCAGCCCCAGCATTTT. Protein sequence: CASMTSLSNQPQHF.

This chain joins TRBV20-1 and TRBJ2-7; 9 nucleotides line up with TRBD2. Trimming removed 8 bases from V and 6 bases from J; junction bases left unmatched: 17. The CDR3 has 15 amino acids. CDR1 DFQATT and CDR2 SNEGSKA come from the germline V gene (reference sequence). CDR3 in DNA: TGCAGTACCCCAAAAGATGGCGGGAGGGCGGGCGAGCAGTACTTC. It translates to CSTPKDGGRAGEQYF.

V usage is TRBV4-1 and J usage is TRBJ1-1; no definite D call. V was cut by 2 bases and J by 1 base, with 14 bases left in between. The CDR3 covers 16 residues. Germline loops: CDR1 MGHRA, CDR2 YSYEKL. CDR3 sequence reads: CASSQSVLQTNTEAFF. Written as DNA, the CDR3 is TGCGCCAGCAGCCAAAGCGTTCTACAGACGAACACTGAAGCTTTCTTT.

The V gene is TRBV7-6, the J gene TRBJ2-5, with 9 bases fitting TRBD1. The germline V gene has CDR1 SGHVS and CDR2 FNYEAQ. The ends lost 5 bases at V and 5 bases at J; junction bases unmatched: 6. This CDR3 has 14 amino acids. The CDR3 spells CASSETGGGETQYF. CDR3 nucleotides: TGTGCCAGCAGCGAAACAGGGGGCGGGGAGACCCAGTACTTC.

The chain combines TRBV20-1 with TRBJ2-7; D might be TRBD2 (7 bases). V was shortened by 0 bases and J by 2 bases, with 14 bases between the two germline ends. Per the germline V gene, CDR1 is DFQATT and CDR2 is SNEGSKA (reference sequence). This CDR3 spans 15 amino acids. In DNA, the CDR3 is TGCAGTGCTAGAGATGATAGGGGGGGGACCTACGAGCAGTACTTC. This translates into CSARDDRGGTYEQYF.

This clonotype was seen many times. The chain employs TRBV6-1 and TRBJ1-1, with D unclear. Trimming pared 2 bases from V and 8 bases from J, leaving 18 bases between. The CDR3 covers 15 residues. Germline lookup yields CDR1 MNHNS and CDR2 SASEGT. In DNA form, the CDR3 reads TGTGCCAGCAGTGAATATCGAGTCGTCCGGTCGGAAGCTTTCTTT. It translates to CASSEYRVVRSEAFF.

The rearrangement links TRBV7-9 to TRBJ2-2, with 7 nucleotides matching TRBD1. Trimming cost V 5 bases and J 0 bases; bases outside gene matches: 6. There are 16 residues in the CDR3. Per germline, CDR1 SEHNR and CDR2 FQNEAQ (reference sequence). The CDR3 sequence: CASSRDSPANTGELFF. CDR3 coding DNA: TGTGCCAGCAGCCGGGACAGCCCGGCGAACACCGGGGAGCTGTTTTTT.

The chain is built from TRBV20-1 and TRBJ1-1; D may be TRBD1 (5 bases). The germline V gene encodes CDR1 DFQATT and CDR2 SNEGSKA (reference sequence). The CDR3 sequence is 13 residues long. The germline V and J ends were trimmed by 3 bases and 6 bases, with 14 bases remaining between them. As DNA, the CDR3 is TGCAGTGCTAGCCGGGACCGGGGCGCTGAAGCTTTCTTT. Translated, it gives CSASRDRGAEAFF.

This rearrangement joins TRBV27 to TRBJ2-5; D possibly corresponds to TRBD1 (5 bases). CDR3 length equals 13 residues. Per germline, CDR1 MNHEY and CDR2 SMNVEV (reference sequence). Trimming pared 6 bases from V and 0 bases from J, leaving 8 bases between. The CDR3 coding sequence is TGTGCCAGCAGCGGACACCACCAAGAGACCCAGTACTTC. This encodes CASSGHHQETQYF.

The genes are TRBV18 and TRBJ2-7; D not certain. The length of the CDR3 is 13 residues. V was shortened by 8 bases and J by 5 bases, with 16 bases between the two germline ends. Germline CDR1 KGHSH, CDR2 LQKENI. In nucleotides, the CDR3 is TGTGCCAGCCCATCCCCCAAGGCTAACGAGCAGTACTTC. Its protein is CASPSPKANEQYF. Based on the CDR3 plus reference TRBV18 and TRBJ2-7, the full variable domain is NAGVMQNPRHLVRRRGQEARLRCSPMKGHSHVYWYRQLPEEGLKFMVYLQKENIIDESGMPKERFSAEFPKEGPSILRIQQVVRGDSAAYFCASPSPKANEQYFGPGTRLTVT.

This clonotype occurred a few times. The chain's CDR3 is CASSYEGRLDEQYF. CDR3 bases: TGCGCCAGCAGCTACGAGGGGAGATTGGACGAGCAGTACTTC. This rearrangement joins TRBV5-1 to TRBJ2-7; the D gene could be TRBD1 or TRBD2 (5 bases each). This CDR3 has 14 amino acids. The V gene lost 3 bases and the J gene lost 5 bases, with 15 bases spanning the gap. Germline CDR1 SGHRS, CDR2 YFSETQ.

This clonotype has a count of ten or more. The V and J genes are TRBV9 and TRBJ2-2; 11 bases are shared with TRBD1. There are 16 residues in the CDR3. In germline, CDR1 is SGDLS, CDR2 YYNGEE. V was pared by 3 bases and J by 7 bases, with 8 bases of the junction left unmatched. In nucleotides, the CDR3 is TGTGCCAGCAGCGACGGGTCGGACAGGGGGCGCGGGGAGCTGTTTTTT. It translates to CASSDGSDRGRGELFF.

The chain is built from TRBV7-9 and TRBJ2-1; no reliable D call. V dropped 2 bases and J dropped 9 bases, with 11 bases sitting between them. This CDR3 contains 13 residues. Germline CDR1 and CDR2: SEHNR and FQNEAQ (reference sequence). In DNA form, the CDR3 reads TGTGCCAGCAGCTTAACCACGTTCGTTGAGCAGTTCTTC. This gives the protein CASSLTTFVEQFF. The variable domain in full, with the rest retrieved from reference TRBV7-9 and TRBJ2-1, is DTGVSQNPRHKITKRGQNVTFRCDPISEHNRLYWYRQTLGQGPEFLTYFQNEAQLEKSRLLSDRFSAERPKGSFSTLEIQRTEQGDSAMYLCASSLTTFVEQFFGPGTRLTVL.

J is TRBJ1-2 and V is TRBV5-1; the D is unclear. The CDR3 consists of 12 residues. V was clipped by 7 bases and J by 7 bases, with 14 bases between them. Germline V gene data show CDR1 as SGHRS and CDR2 as YFSETQ. CDR3 region: CASAAGSSGYTF. The CDR3 coding sequence is TGCGCCAGCGCGGCGGGGAGTAGTGGCTACACCTTC.

V and J are TRBV7-9 and TRBJ2-7; 9 positions match TRBD1. The CDR3 spans 15 residues. The V segment lost 5 bases and the J segment 5 bases; nucleotides outside the gene matches: 10. From germline, CDR1 is SEHNR and CDR2 FQNEAQ (reference sequence). The CDR3 coding sequence is TGTGCCAGCAGCCCAGAGAGGACAGGGGAAAACGAGCAGTACTTC. Protein product: CASSPERTGENEQYF.